Reported below is one T cell receptor beta chain. Antigen specificity is unknown. This sample was taken from a study of OX40 agonist ivuxolimab in advanced cancers. The assay was immunoSEQ multiplex PCR, and TCRdb's table has in-frame clones only and misses some. The data show more than 40,000 clones, around 77% seen once. General observations from the study: Circulating CD4+ and CD8+ T cells showed clonal expansion by week 6 at 0.1 to 3.0 mg/kg. It was also the case that some nonresponders had low normalized T-cell clonal expansion. Among the lowest levels of clonal expansion were found in partial responders at 0.1-3.0 mg/kg.

Germline V gene data show CDR1 as SEHNR and CDR2 as FQNEAQ (reference sequence). Germline trimming cut 5 bases from V and 2 bases from J; bases unmatched to any gene: 4. The CDR3 loop spans 15 amino acids. People who had autoimmune disease history or systemic immunosuppression were excluded. The rearrangement uses TRBV7-9 and TRBJ1-3, with TRBD1 matching 9 bases. This material consisted of CD4+ or CD8+ T cells sorted from blood, taken in a trial of the OX40 agonist ivuxolimab. This receptor was obtained from an adult with an advanced solid tumor such as melanoma, head and neck, liver or kidney cancer. The chain's CDR3 is CASSPQGAAGNTIYF. The CDR3 DNA is TGTGCCAGCAGCCCACAGGGGGCGGCTGGAAACACCATATATTTT. Based on the CDR3 plus reference TRBV7-9 and TRBJ1-3, the full variable domain is DTGVSQNPRHKITKRGQNVTFRCDPISEHNRLYWYRQTLGQGPEFLTYFQNEAQLEKSRLLSDRFSAERPKGSFSTLEIQRTEQGDSAMYLCASSPQGAAGNTIYFGEGSWLTVV.